The sequence of this T cell receptor (beta chain) was determined in a study of T cell responses to AZD1222 COVID-19 vaccine (dated by TCRdb to the early 2020s). Study-wide context: AZD1222 recipients given second doses at about 4 weeks or at about 12 weeks were pooled, since spike-specific TCR depth and breadth were not found to differ between the two schedules. TCR sequencing covered some 250 trial participants: 200 to 220 given two doses of AZD1222 and approximately 26 given two doses of MenACWY control vaccine. Trial participants were enrolled by age into subgroups of 18-55, 56-69 and 70-plus years, and approximately 150, 30 and 60 TCR-sequenced participants, respectively, were included in these subgroups.

General study outcomes and caveats: CD4 TCRs associated with the vaccine covered the entire spike protein, and the dominant responses were in regions 160-218 and 743-854. Conclusions about previously exposed vaccinees are limited, since just five or six AZD1222 recipients were seropositive for SARS-CoV-2 at baseline. The 56-69-year group was small, and its depth increase did not reach significance, likely because of low power. Reportedly, close to half of the unique spike-specific TCRs recognized epitopes lying outside the regions that are mutated in the B.1.351 and B.1.1.7 variants. A significant rise in spike-specific TCR breadth and depth was observed after two AZD1222 doses relative to day 0 and relative to MenACWY recipients. Most participants were white British and females outnumbered males, and the authors suggested that clonal diversity may have been underestimated. Because no samples from the day 14 peak response were available, repertoires could be characterized only after the peak T cell response.

A word on this clone: Its binding antigen is unknown. Per-nucleotide qualities are absent, and no much larger clonotype sits a single base away.

The CDR3 regions of human TCRbeta chains were analyzed by immunosequencing. Concerning the study's data processing: Repertoire TCRs were matched against a reference library of SARS-CoV-2-specific TCRs generated with the MIRA antigen-specificity platform. Breadth meant the fraction of unique TCRs that were SARS-CoV-2-associated, whereas depth meant the fraction of total T cells that were SARS-CoV-2-associated. Using the MIRA data, every spike-specific TCR was mapped to the spike region that the TCR reacted to and assigned to either a CD4 or a CD8 class. Log10-transformed breadth and depth values were compared by one-way ANOVA with Sidak's multiple comparisons tests. Entries here come from immuneACCESS through TCRdb and include only in-frame sequences with V and J called. Some clones fail to appear in such tables; in the studies checked, an unresolved V gene covers under half of the shortfall, and the cause of the remainder is unknown. That table is the source of V, J and clone size, and D and trimming were worked out from the DNA. The sample profile shows about 180,000 clones; roughly nine tenths of them were found once. Jointly, the top ten make up approximately 3% of the sample.

In the paper's terms, the time point label means: baseline before first vaccination. Samples from vaccinated people were obtained from the UK trials COV001 and COV002, which included a single-blind randomized controlled phase 2/3 trial of AZD1222 (ChAdOx1 nCoV-19) in healthy adults. For TCRbeta chain sequencing, PBMC samples from trial participants were taken at day 0 and at day 28 after the second dose. A distance of 4 bases separates the germline ends of V and J, which lose 1 base and 1 base respectively. CDR1 is given as MNHEY and CDR2 as SVGAGI, both from the germline V gene. The CDR3, from cysteine to phenylalanine, totals 13 residues. The retained sequence is limited to the CDR3, 39 bases, with the frame set at the first base.

Sequenced here: peripheral blood, sampled on day 0 of AZD1222 vaccination. The source of this sequence is an adult in good health. The sequence is built from TRBV6-5 and TRBJ1-1; no D gene call is confident. The DNA is as follows: TGTGCCAGCAGTTACTTCGGGAACACTGAAGCTTTCTTT. Its amino acids are CASSYFGNTEAFF.